This T cell receptor beta chain was obtained from a study of PD-1 blockade in mismatch repair-deficient tumors. Study-wide background: Enrolled about 2013-2016, patients had progressing, pretreated mismatch repair-deficient cancers of 12 to 13 types. Notes on the study in general: After pembrolizumab, tumor-resident clones rose rapidly, then generally contracted before radiologic responses.

There are 15 residues in the CDR3. Unmatched junction bases numbered 2, after V lost 2 bases and J lost 8 bases. Germline CDR1 is KGHSH and CDR2 is LQKENI. TCRs were sequenced from a few patients responding to pembrolizumab. Comment on this clone: Its antigen is unknown.

Using immunoSEQ multiplex PCR, the repertoire was profiled, and TCRdb retains in-frame clones only, with some absent. The data hold about 14,000 clones, with about 79% observed a single time. This receptor was taken from an adult with mismatch repair-deficient cancer. The material was PBMCs, obtained roughly 15 weeks after starting pembrolizumab. V and J are TRBV18 and TRBJ1-6, with 11 positions matching TRBD1. The CDR3 is CASSPGQGAYSPLHF. The CDR3 DNA reads as TGTGCCAGCTCACCAGGACAGGGGGCATATTCACCCCTCCACTTT.